Presented here are 7 T cell receptor beta chains from one specimen sequenced in a study of blood T cells in healthy people across ages. Primed by a sample-barcoded 5' primer and a J-beta primer mix, a second PCR proceeded for 7 to 11 cycles. TCRdb re-called the 5' RACE reads with MiXCR, one entry per CDR3 protein. Of some 1.4 million distinct CDR3 sequences listed, 42% are singletons. The specimen sequenced was blood. All receptors come from a woman between 18 and 29 years old in good health.

The gene calls are TRBV14 and TRBJ1-5; tentatively, D is TRBD1 (6 bases). The V end lost 6 bases, the J end lost 8 bases, and 14 bases lay between the germline ends. The CDR3 totals 13 residues. Per the germline V gene, CDR1 is SGHDN and CDR2 is FVKESK. This CDR3 reads CASSPGVPEPQHF. The CDR3 DNA reads TGTGCCAGCAGTCCAGGGGTCCCTGAGCCCCAGCATTTT.

The rearrangement uses TRBV12-3 or TRBV12-4 and TRBJ2-3, with TRBD2 matching over 9 bases. CDR3 length: 19 amino acids. V lost 6 bases, J lost 0 bases, and 16 bases stayed unmatched. In nucleotides, the CDR3 is TGTGCCAGCAGGTCTATTTTTAGCGGGGGATTCTCTAGCACAGATACGCAGTATTTT. Protein: CASRSIFSGGFSSTDTQYF.

This clonotype was counted between two and nine times. CDR3 DNA: TGTGCCAGCAGTTTAGAGTTGTCTACTCAAGAGACCCAGTACTTC. The encoded protein is CASSLELSTQETQYF. The chain links TRBV12-3 or TRBV12-4 to TRBJ2-5; D unresolved. Trimming shortened V by 1 base and J by 2 bases, and 11 bases separated the two germline ends. The CDR3 is 15 amino acids.

V and J are TRBV28 and TRBJ2-3, with D possibly called TRBD1 or TRBD2 (5 bases each). The CDR3 runs 15 residues. Trimming took 3 bases from V and 5 from J, leaving 15 bases between them. Germline CDR1 MDHEN, CDR2 SYDVKM. The DNA for the CDR3 is TGTGCCAGCAGTTTGGGGACCGACTTTCAAGATACGCAGTATTTT. Translated: CASSLGTDFQDTQYF.

The CDR3 sequence: CASSQDKGYGYTF. CDR3 DNA sequence: TGTGCCAGCAGCCAAGATAAGGGCTATGGCTACACCTTC. The chain employs TRBV4-2 and TRBJ1-2; no definite D call. The CDR3 contains 13 residues. V was pared by 0 bases and J by 4 bases, with 6 bases between. Germline V gives CDR1 LGHNA, CDR2 YNFKEQ.

This chain links TRBV4-1 with TRBJ1-4; D remains unclear. This CDR3 comprises 15 residues. Germline CDR1 is MGHRA and CDR2 is YSYEKL. V lost 4 bases to trimming and J lost 4 bases, with 13 bases between them. This CDR3 reads CASSRAGNGNEKLFF. CDR3 coding DNA: TGCGCCAGCAGCCGGGCGGGGAACGGTAATGAAAAACTGTTTTTT.

This chain connects TRBV20-1 to TRBJ2-5, with TRBD1 identical over 12 bases. The J call could be wrong; TRBJ2-7 is a better fit for the DNA end. Germline-derived CDR1 and CDR2 are DFQATT and SNEGSKA (reference sequence). This CDR3 spans 15 amino acids. CDR3 protein: CSARPSGTGGHEQYF. The CDR3 nucleotides are TGCAGTGCTAGGCCCTCCGGGACAGGGGGCCACGAGCAGTACTTC.